Below are 15 T cell receptor beta chains sequenced from a single sample in a study of blood T cell repertoires in COVID-19. Sequencing used immunoSEQ multiplex PCR; TCRdb keeps in-frame clones, though not all of them. Among around 220,000 clones listed, more than 80% were seen once. The sequenced material came from peripheral blood. These receptors all stem from a woman of 80 years or more with COVID-19, enrolled during active disease.

This chain connects TRBV6-5 to TRBJ2-7, with D possibly being TRBD1 (5 bases). The germline V gene encodes CDR1 MNHEY and CDR2 SVGAGI. V was pared by 7 bases and J by 0 bases, with 13 bases between. This CDR3 contains 14 residues. CDR3 nucleotide sequence: TGTGCCAGCACCACAGGTTATCTCTCCTACGAGCAGTACTTC. Translating it yields CASTTGYLSYEQYF.

The rearrangement joins TRBV2 to TRBJ1-2; 12 positions match TRBD1. From germline, CDR1 is SNHLY and CDR2 FYNNEI. The CDR3 consists of 17 residues. The V segment lost 3 bases and the J segment 8 bases; nucleotides outside the gene matches: 13. For the CDR3, the DNA is TGTGCCAGCAGTGAGCGGGGGACAGGGGGCGCAGCACGAGGCTACACCTTC. As protein: CASSERGTGGAARGYTF.

The chain couples TRBV18 to TRBJ1-2; D gene uncertain. This CDR3 contains 13 residues. Looked up from germline, CDR1 is KGHSH and CDR2 is LQKENI. The V end was cut by 2 bases, the J end by 7 bases, with 11 bases between. For the CDR3, the DNA is TGTGCCAGCTCACCAGACTTCACGGGTGGCTACACCTTC. Encoded protein: CASSPDFTGGYTF.

The chain recombines TRBV5-4 with TRBJ2-5, with 10 nucleotides matching TRBD2. Looked up from germline, CDR1 is SGHNT and CDR2 is YYREEE (reference sequence). CDR3 length equals 16 residues. The J segment lost 4 bases and the V segment lost 3 bases, leaving 9 bases of the junction unmatched. The CDR3 nucleotides read TGTGCCAGCAGCTATAGTGGGCTAGCGGGAGTAGAGACCCAGTACTTC. Its protein is CASSYSGLAGVETQYF.

This clone was seen only once. V usage is TRBV3-1 (or the pseudogene TRBV3-2) and J usage is TRBJ2-3; 8 nucleotides agree with TRBD2. Germline CDR1 and CDR2: LGHDT and YNNKEL (reference sequence). Unmatched junction bases numbered 12, after V lost 4 bases and J lost 6 bases. CDR3 length: 16 amino acids. CDR3 nucleotide sequence: TGTGCCAGCAGCCGGAATGGGGTTAGCGGGGCTGATACGCAGTATTTT. Translating gives CASSRNGVSGADTQYF.

The V gene is TRBV21-1, the J gene TRBJ2-7; the D segment call TRBD1 is taken from the table without a DNA check. TRBV21-1 is an annotated pseudogene. CDR3 size: 16 residues. Written as DNA, the CDR3 is TGTGCCAGATTCCGGGACAAGTCCGAGTTCCCATACGAGCAGTACTTC. This sequence encodes CARFRDKSEFPYEQYF.

The chain carries TRBV6-5 and TRBJ1-4; TRBD1 agrees at 8 bases. The germline gives CDR1 MNHEY, CDR2 SVGAGI. Germline trimming cut 6 bases from V and 4 bases from J; bases unmatched to any gene: 7. The CDR3 runs to 15 residues. The CDR3 here is CASRTQGAINEKLFF. The CDR3 DNA reads TGTGCCAGCAGGACCCAGGGGGCCATTAATGAAAAACTGTTTTTT.

The chain couples TRBV18 to TRBJ2-1; TRBD1 agrees at 7 bases. Germline V lookup: CDR1 KGHSH, CDR2 LQKENI. The CDR3 totals 14 residues. Unmatched junction bases numbered 9, after V lost 6 bases and J lost 7 bases. The CDR3: CASSRTVGQNEQFF. Here the CDR3 DNA reads TGTGCCAGCTCCCGGACAGTGGGACAGAATGAGCAGTTCTTC.

The chain carries TRBV19 and TRBJ2-5; possibly TRBD2 for D (6 bases). The CDR3 length is 15 residues. Germline CDR1 is LNHDA and CDR2 is SQIVND (reference sequence). The V end was cut by 1 base, the J end by 8 bases, with 17 bases between. In nucleotides, the CDR3 is TGTGCCAGTAGTATAGGGGGACTCGACACCGGAACCCAGTACTTC. Amino acid sequence: CASSIGGLDTGTQYF.

The chain has TRBV3-1 (or the pseudogene TRBV3-2) and TRBJ2-1; no clear D gene. The V end lost 2 bases, the J end lost 1 base, and 6 bases lay between the germline ends. CDR1 LGHDT and CDR2 YNNKEL come from the germline V gene (reference sequence). CDR3 length: 14 amino acids. CDR3 nucleotide sequence: TGTGCCAGCAGCCAACCGGGTTCCTACAATGAGCAGTTCTTC. As protein: CASSQPGSYNEQFF.

The chain combines TRBV10-2 with TRBJ1-2, with 8 bases matching TRBD1. The V gene's germline CDR1 is WSHSY and CDR2 SAAADI. Unmatched junction bases numbered 13, after V lost 2 bases and J lost 8 bases. The CDR3 runs to 16 residues. Written as DNA, the CDR3 is TGCGCCAGCAGTGAGCTGGGGACAGGCAATCCTGGGGGCTACACCTTC. It specifies CASSELGTGNPGGYTF.

Written as DNA, the CDR3 is TGTGCCAGCAGCTTGGTGGTGGTCAGGGAAAGTGGCTACACCTTC. This encodes CASSLVVVRESGYTF. The chain couples TRBV5-6 to TRBJ1-2; the D gene is possibly TRBD1 (5 bases). The V gene's germline CDR1 is SGHDT and CDR2 YYEEEE. Trimming removed 0 bases from V and 7 bases from J, with 16 bases in between. This CDR3 is 15 amino acids long.

As DNA, the CDR3 is TGTGCCAGCAGCCCTGGGATAAAACTAGCGGGGGGCCCCCCCCAGTATTTT. Residues: CASSPGIKLAGGPPQYF. The chain carries TRBV9 and TRBJ2-3, with TRBD2 matching 12 bases. Trimming took 4 bases from V and 12 from J; bases not matched to a gene: 18. There are 17 residues in the CDR3. Germline V gene data show CDR1 as SGDLS and CDR2 as YYNGEE.

The chain joins TRBV9 to TRBJ2-7; 10 bases line up with TRBD1. The CDR3 contains 14 residues. The germline gives CDR1 SGDLS, CDR2 YYNGEE. The J segment lost 1 base and the V segment lost 9 bases, leaving 7 bases of the junction unmatched. This chain's CDR3 is CATSRGQGSYEQYF. The CDR3 DNA is TGTGCCACCAGTCGGGGACAGGGGTCCTACGAGCAGTACTTC.

The chain combines TRBV6-1 with TRBJ1-6, with D hard to call. Trimming shortened V by 1 base and J by 9 bases, and 4 bases separated the two germline ends. Germline V lookup: CDR1 MNHNS, CDR2 SASEGT. The CDR3 runs 12 residues. CDR3 in DNA: TGTGCCAGCAGTGAAGGCGGTTCACCCCTCCACTTT. The encoded protein is CASSEGGSPLHF.